Below, 8 T cell receptor beta chains from the same sample are listed, as sequenced in a study of blood T cell repertoires in COVID-19. TCRdb keeps only in-frame clones here, not all; method: immunoSEQ multiplex PCR. This sample has about 130,000 clones, with about 72% found just once. Sequenced: peripheral blood. The receptors here all came from a woman in her 70s with acute or convalescent COVID-19.

This clone was detected a few times. J is TRBJ1-2 and V is TRBV6-1, with 7 bases matching TRBD1. J gave up 5 bases and V 0 bases, and 6 bases lay outside the gene matches. Germline V lookup: CDR1 MNHNS, CDR2 SASEGT. CDR3 length: 15 amino acids. DNA for the CDR3: TGTGCCAGCAGTGAAGCGATGACAGGGCGGTATGGCTACACCTTC. Encoded protein: CASSEAMTGRYGYTF.

The table lists this clone with a count of one. The chain couples TRBV12-5 to TRBJ2-6; the match to TRBD2 covers 7 bases. Germline CDR1 reads LGHNT; CDR2 reads FRNRAP. The CDR3 contains 15 residues. Unmatched junction bases numbered 3, after V lost 6 bases and J lost 1 base. CDR3 bases: TGTGCTAGTGGCCCGGGGGGATCTGGGGCCAACGTCCTGACTTTC. As protein: CASGPGGSGANVLTF.

This clone was detected once. The chain joins TRBV7-2 to TRBJ2-3, with D possibly matching TRBD2 (7 bases). The germline gives CDR1 SGHTA, CDR2 FQGNSA. The length of the CDR3 is 15 residues. V was shortened by 5 bases and J by 6 bases, with 18 bases between the two germline ends. CDR3 sequence: CASSPPPGGGDTQYF. CDR3 in DNA: TGTGCCAGCAGCCCCCCCCCGGGGGGCGGGGATACGCAGTATTTT.

J is TRBJ2-3 and V is TRBV6-1, with 7 bases fitting TRBD2. This CDR3 is 14 amino acids long. With 1 base clipped from V and 5 bases from J, the junction kept 3 bases outside the gene matches. From germline, CDR1 is MNHNS and CDR2 SASEGT. Here the CDR3 reads CASSEVWGGDTQYF. The CDR3, as DNA: TGTGCCAGCAGTGAAGTTTGGGGGGGAGATACGCAGTATTTT.

The chain links TRBV12-5 to TRBJ2-6; D perhaps matches TRBD2 (6 bases). Germline V gene lookup returns CDR1 LGHNT and CDR2 FRNRAP. V lost 8 bases, J lost 1 base, and 9 bases lay in between. CDR3 length: 14 residues. The CDR3 DNA reads as TGTGCTAGTTCCGGAGGGTCTGGGGCCAACGTCCTGACTTTC. This encodes CASSGGSGANVLTF.

This clone was counted a few times. The chain carries TRBV6-2 or TRBV6-3 and TRBJ2-5; maybe TRBD1 (5 bases). V lost 5 bases, J lost 5 bases, and 12 bases lay in between. Germline V CDR1 and CDR2: MNHEY, SVGEGT. There are 13 residues in the CDR3. In DNA form, the CDR3 reads TGTGCCAGCAGTGAGCAGGGAAGGGAGACCCAGTACTTC. Encoded protein: CASSEQGRETQYF.

The chain is built from TRBV10-3 and TRBJ2-2; 9 bases map to TRBD1. CDR1 is ENHRY and CDR2 is SYGVKD in the germline V gene. J gave up 5 bases and V 7 bases, and 8 bases lay outside the gene matches. CDR3 length equals 15 residues. In DNA, the CDR3 is TGTGCCATCAAACCGGGACAGGGAGTGACCGGGGAGCTGTTTTTT. This gives the protein CAIKPGQGVTGELFF.

The genes are TRBV5-6 and TRBJ2-5; weak D call: TRBD1 (6 bases). Trimming left V 1 base short and J 4 bases short, with 11 bases between. Germline V gene lookup returns CDR1 SGHDT and CDR2 YYEEEE. CDR3 size: 14 residues. CDR3 sequence reads: CASSLTNRAETQYF. CDR3 nucleotide sequence: TGTGCCAGCAGCTTGACAAACAGGGCAGAGACCCAGTACTTC.